The rows below give T cell receptor beta chains drawn from one sample of a study of cytomegalovirus exposure and HLA in healthy donors. Here immunoSEQ multiplex PCR was the method, and the copy in TCRdb shows in-frame clones only, minus some. The repertoire includes about 120,000 clones, approximately 77% of them detected once, and around 5.2% sits in the top ten. Input material: PBMCs. Receptors were obtained from a man over 45 in good health and CMV-seropositive. Both conserved end residues are part of each CDR3. D genes are given only for firm matches. Not every row has a clone size; where given, it reads once, few, many or a size class.

>TRBJ1-1|-|many|TRBV5-4
TGTGCCAGCAGCTTGGAATACAGGGACACTGAAGCTTTCTTT
CASSLEYRDTEAFF
>TRBJ2-7|TRBD1|-|TRBV15
TGTGCCACCCGTCGGACAGGGGGCGATTACGAGCAGTACTTC
CATRRTGGDYEQYF
>TRBJ2-3|-|-|TRBV6-1
TGTGCCAGCAGTGAAGCCCACGGGAGACCCCTCGGGCCAGATACGCAGTATTTT
CASSEAHGRPLGPDTQYF
>TRBJ1-1|TRBD1|-|TRBV28
TGTGCCAGCGGGACAGGGTCAATCGATTACACTGAAGCTTTCTTT
CASGTGSIDYTEAFF
>TRBJ1-1|-|few|TRBV2
TGTGCCAGCAGTACAAGGGGGAACACTGAAGCTTTCTTT
CASSTRGNTEAFF
>TRBJ1-5|-|-|TRBV7-2
TGTGCCAGCAGCTTAGTCGGGCAGCCCCAGCATTTT
CASSLVGQPQHF
>TRBJ2-1|TRBD2|-|TRBV5-4
TGTGCCAGCAGCTTGGGACTAGCGGGAAAAACGGATGAGCAGTTCTTC
CASSLGLAGKTDEQFF
>TRBJ2-7|-|-|TRBV20-1
TGCAGTGCAACGACATATTCCGAGCAGTACTTC
CSATTYSEQYF
>TRBJ1-1|TRBD1|-|TRBV2
TGTGCCAGCAGGACAGGGGGCTGGAACACTGAAGCTTTCTTT
CASRTGGWNTEAFF
>TRBJ1-5|-|-|TRBV30
TGTGCCTGGAGCTTAACGGAGGGGTACAATCAGCCCCAGCATTTT
CAWSLTEGYNQPQHF
>TRBJ1-5|TRBD1|-|TRBV6-5
TGTGCCAGCAGTTCCGGACAGGGGTATAATCAGCCCCAGCATTTT
CASSSGQGYNQPQHF
>TRBJ2-3|-|-|TRBV6-7
TGTGCCAGCGGACTGGGCCGGCGCACAGATACGCAGTATTTT
CASGLGRRTDTQYF
>TRBJ1-2|-|-|TRBV6-1
TGTGCCAGCAGTGAAGCAGCCAGGCCGGGGAACTATGGCTACACCTTC
CASSEAARPGNYGYTF
>TRBJ2-2|TRBD2|-|TRBV18
TGTGCCAGCTCACCCCCCGGGGGGGTTAACACCGGGGAGCTGTTTTTT
CASSPPGGVNTGELFF
>TRBJ2-1|TRBD1|-|TRBV9
TGTGCCAGCAGCCCCCCCACCGGGACAGGGTATTTCTTC
CASSPPTGTGYFF
>TRBJ1-1|TRBD1|once|TRBV5-6
TGTGCCAGCAGTCCGACAGGGGGCCCGGACACTGAAGCTTTCTTT
CASSPTGGPDTEAFF
>TRBJ2-6|TRBD2|-|TRBV19
TGTGCCAGCTCGGGACTAGCGGGAACTGGCTCTGGGGCCAACGTCCTGACTTTC
CASSGLAGTGSGANVLTF
>TRBJ1-5|-|-|TRBV6-1
TGTGCCAGCAGTGAAGAGGGCAGGGACCAGCATTTT
CASSEEGRDQHF
>TRBJ1-4|-|-|TRBV5-1
TGCGCCAGCAGCCCAAATACAGGCTCAACTAATGAAAAACTGTTTTTT
CASSPNTGSTNEKLFF
>TRBJ1-2|-|-|TRBV2
TGTGCCAGCAGTGAAAGGAGGGTTGAGGGCTACACCTTC
CASSERRVEGYTF
>TRBJ2-7|TRBD2|-|TRBV5-4
TGTGCCAGCAGCTGGGGATCTAGCGGGAGCTCCGAGCAGTACTTC
CASSWGSSGSSEQYF